This note documents a single T cell receptor (beta chain) sequence. Positively selected for CCR7, the CD45RO-negative cells used as naive CD8 cells excluded terminally differentiated effector memory CD45RA+ cells. Donors were healthy HIV-negative adults without recent acute infections or vaccinations. Genomic DNA of each subset was evenly split across several immunoSEQ plates. A 200 ng quantity of DNA, tens of thousands of T cell genomes, went into the sorted-subset replicate PCRs. Sequencing used immunoSEQ multiplex PCR; TCRdb keeps in-frame clones, though not all of them. The table includes about 820,000 clones, around 92% detected once. The ends were cut back, 5 bases at V and 0 bases at J, with 20 bases in the middle. Germline-derived CDR1 and CDR2 are LNHDA and SQIVND (reference sequence). CDR3 length: 18 residues. This sample is drawn from a study of shared clonotypes between healthy human individuals. Overall study: The cohort comprised a couple of women and a few men. Their ages spanned 18 to 49 years.

The chain has TRBV19 and TRBJ2-1; D is perhaps TRBD1 (5 bases). The TCR was taken from a young man in good health. The sequencing input was naive CD8+ T cells sorted from blood. CDR3 loop: CASSQDRSLTSSYNEQFF. Here the CDR3 DNA reads TGTGCCAGTAGTCAAGACAGAAGTTTAACCAGCTCCTACAATGAGCAGTTCTTC.